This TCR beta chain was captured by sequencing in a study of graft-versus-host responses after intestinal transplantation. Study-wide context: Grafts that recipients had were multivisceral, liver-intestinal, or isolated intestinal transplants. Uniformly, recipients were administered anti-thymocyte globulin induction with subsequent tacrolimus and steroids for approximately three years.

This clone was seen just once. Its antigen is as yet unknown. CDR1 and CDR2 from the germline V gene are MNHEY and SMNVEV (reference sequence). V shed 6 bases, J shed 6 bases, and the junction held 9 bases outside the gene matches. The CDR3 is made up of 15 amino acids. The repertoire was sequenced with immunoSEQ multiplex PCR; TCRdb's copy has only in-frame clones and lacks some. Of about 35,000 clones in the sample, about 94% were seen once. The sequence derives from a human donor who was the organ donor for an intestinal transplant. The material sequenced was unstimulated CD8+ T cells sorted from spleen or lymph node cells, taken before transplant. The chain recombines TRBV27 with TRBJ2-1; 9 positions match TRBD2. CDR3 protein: CASSASGTSLNEQFF. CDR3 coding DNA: TGTGCCAGCAGCGCCTCCGGGACTAGCCTCAATGAGCAGTTCTTC.